This TCR beta chain was sequenced in a study of cytotoxic CD8 clonotypes in ibrutinib-treated CLL. Across the whole study: A median about twelve months of treatment, range 6 to 36, preceded the collection of response samples.

Profiled with immunoSEQ multiplex PCR; TCRdb holds only in-frame clones, not every one. The sample contains 35,000 to 55,000 clones, 69% of which appear only once. Germline V gives CDR1 LNHDA, CDR2 SQIVND (reference sequence). V was clipped by 5 bases and J by 0 bases, with 10 bases between them. The CDR3 is made up of 15 amino acids. The sample consisted of PBMCs, taken after 12 months of ibrutinib treatment. The chain couples TRBV19 to TRBJ1-4; TRBD1 might be the D (5 bases). The TCR comes from a human donor with chronic lymphocytic leukemia. CDR3 loop: CASSGAGTTNEKLFF. The CDR3 DNA reads TGTGCCAGTAGTGGTGCAGGGACAACTAATGAAAAACTGTTTTTT.